This TCR beta chain originates from a study of OX40 agonist ivuxolimab in advanced cancers. Sequencing used immunoSEQ multiplex PCR; TCRdb keeps in-frame clones, though not all of them. The sample lists around 100,000 clones; 91% were seen once. On this clone itself: The antigen is not known.

The V end was cut by 5 bases, the J end by 1 base, with 8 bases between. CDR3 size: 13 residues. Germline V CDR1 and CDR2: SGHTA, FQGNSA. General study results and limits: Clonal expansion was seen in CD4+ and CD8+ blood T cells by week 6 at 0.1 to 3.0 mg/kg.

The material was CD4+ or CD8+ T cells sorted from blood, obtained in a trial of the OX40 agonist ivuxolimab. The chain combines TRBV7-2 with TRBJ1-1; no clear D. The TCR was taken from an adult with an advanced solid tumor such as melanoma, head and neck, liver or kidney cancer. CDR3 bases: TGTGCCAGCAGCCCTCCGAAGAACACTGAAGCTTTCTTT. Its translation: CASSPPKNTEAFF.